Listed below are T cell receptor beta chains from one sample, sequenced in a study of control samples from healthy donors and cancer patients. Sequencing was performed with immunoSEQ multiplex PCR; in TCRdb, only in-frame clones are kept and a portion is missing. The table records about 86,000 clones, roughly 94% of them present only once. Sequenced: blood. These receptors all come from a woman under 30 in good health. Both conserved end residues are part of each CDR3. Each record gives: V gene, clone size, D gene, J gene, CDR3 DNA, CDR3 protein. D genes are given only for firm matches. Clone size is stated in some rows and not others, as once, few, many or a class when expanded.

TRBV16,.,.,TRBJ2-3,TGTGCCAGCAGCCTCCAGGGGTGGACAGATACGCAGTATTTT,CASSLQGWTDTQYF
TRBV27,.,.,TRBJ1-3,TGTGCCAGCAGTATTACGGGCGTGGGCTCTGGAAACACCATATATTTT,CASSITGVGSGNTIYF
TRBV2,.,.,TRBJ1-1,TGTGCCAGCAGTGAAGTACAGGGAGTGACTGAAGCTTTCTTT,CASSEVQGVTEAFF
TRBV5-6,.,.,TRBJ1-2,TGTGCCAGCAGCTTGTTCCAGGAGAACTATGGCTACACCTTC,CASSLFQENYGYTF
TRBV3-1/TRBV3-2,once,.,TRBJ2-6,TGTGCCAGCAGCCCTCTTTCAGGAGAGTCTGGGGCCAACGTCCTGACTTTC,CASSPLSGESGANVLTF
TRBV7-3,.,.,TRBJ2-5,TGTGCCAGCAGCTTAGGTCGTCGGAAACAAGAGACCCAGTACTTC,CASSLGRRKQETQYF
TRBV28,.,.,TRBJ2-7,TGTGCCAGCAGTACCGGACAGACCGGCTCCTACGAGCAGTACTTC,CASSTGQTGSYEQYF
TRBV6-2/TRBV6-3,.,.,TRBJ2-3,TGTGCCAGCAGTTACCCCCAGAAGGCAGATACGCAGTATTTT,CASSYPQKADTQYF
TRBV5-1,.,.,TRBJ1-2,TGCGCCAGCAGCTTGGTGCTTGACAGGTTTTACTATGGCTACACCTTC,CASSLVLDRFYYGYTF
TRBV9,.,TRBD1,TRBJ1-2,TGTGCCAGCAGCGGATACGCGGACAGGGGTATTGGCTACACCTTC,CASSGYADRGIGYTF
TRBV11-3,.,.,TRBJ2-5,TGTGCCAGCAGCCCCCCGTGGCAAGAGACCCAGTACTTC,CASSPPWQETQYF
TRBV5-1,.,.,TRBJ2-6,TGCGCCAGCAGCTTGGTGGAGGGGGACAGCTTATCTGGGGCCAACGTCCTGACTTTC,CASSLVEGDSLSGANVLTF
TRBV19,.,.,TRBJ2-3,TGTGCCAGTACTCGGGGGGCGATTTTAGATACGCAGTATTTT,CASTRGAILDTQYF
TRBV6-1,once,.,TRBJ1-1,TGTGCCAGCAGTGAAGCACGGGGGACTGAAGCTTTCTTT,CASSEARGTEAFF
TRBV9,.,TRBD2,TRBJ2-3,TGTGCCAGCAGCGCCCGACTAGCGGGATATGACACAGATACGCAGTATTTT,CASSARLAGYDTDTQYF
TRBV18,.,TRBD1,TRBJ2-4,TGTGCCAGCTCACTAGACAGGGAAAGGAACATTCAGTACTTC,CASSLDRERNIQYF
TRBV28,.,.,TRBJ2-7,TGTGCCAGCAGCTCCAATTTGAACTCCTACGAGCAGTACTTC,CASSSNLNSYEQYF
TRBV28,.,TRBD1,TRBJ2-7,TGTGCCAGCAGTTTATGGACAGGGCCGCGCGAGCAGTACTTC,CASSLWTGPREQYF